The subject of this entry is one TCR beta chain. Its antigen remains unknown. Repertoires were generated with immunoSEQ multiplex PCR, while TCRdb's copy carries only in-frame clones and drops some. Here the sample spans 60,000 or so clones, about 86% being singletons. This specimen belongs to a study of OX40 agonist ivuxolimab in advanced cancers. For the study at large: The patients' treatment was ivuxolimab, an agonistic anti-OX40 (CD134) antibody. Whole-study findings and limits: Blood T cells, both CD4+ and CD8+, expanded clonally by week 6 at 0.1 to 3.0 mg/kg.

Germline V gene data show CDR1 as SNHLY and CDR2 as FYNNEI. Trimming shortened V by 3 bases and J by 3 bases, and 15 bases separated the two germline ends. The CDR3 has 15 residues. The rearrangement links TRBV2 to TRBJ2-7, with D possibly TRBD2 on 5 matching bases. The sequence was obtained from an adult with an advanced solid tumor such as melanoma, head and neck, liver or kidney cancer. The specimen comprised CD4+ or CD8+ T cells sorted from blood, sampled in a trial of the OX40 agonist ivuxolimab. CDR3: CASSDWTLTGYEQYF. CDR3 coding DNA: TGTGCCAGCAGTGATTGGACTCTTACGGGCTACGAGCAGTACTTC. Supplemented by reference TRBV2 and TRBJ2-7, the full variable domain reads EPEVTQTPSHQVTQMGQEVILRCVPISNHLYFYWYRQILGQKVEFLVSFYNNEISEKSEIFDDQFSVERPDGSNFTLKIRSTKLEDSAMYFCASSDWTLTGYEQYFGPGTRLTVT.